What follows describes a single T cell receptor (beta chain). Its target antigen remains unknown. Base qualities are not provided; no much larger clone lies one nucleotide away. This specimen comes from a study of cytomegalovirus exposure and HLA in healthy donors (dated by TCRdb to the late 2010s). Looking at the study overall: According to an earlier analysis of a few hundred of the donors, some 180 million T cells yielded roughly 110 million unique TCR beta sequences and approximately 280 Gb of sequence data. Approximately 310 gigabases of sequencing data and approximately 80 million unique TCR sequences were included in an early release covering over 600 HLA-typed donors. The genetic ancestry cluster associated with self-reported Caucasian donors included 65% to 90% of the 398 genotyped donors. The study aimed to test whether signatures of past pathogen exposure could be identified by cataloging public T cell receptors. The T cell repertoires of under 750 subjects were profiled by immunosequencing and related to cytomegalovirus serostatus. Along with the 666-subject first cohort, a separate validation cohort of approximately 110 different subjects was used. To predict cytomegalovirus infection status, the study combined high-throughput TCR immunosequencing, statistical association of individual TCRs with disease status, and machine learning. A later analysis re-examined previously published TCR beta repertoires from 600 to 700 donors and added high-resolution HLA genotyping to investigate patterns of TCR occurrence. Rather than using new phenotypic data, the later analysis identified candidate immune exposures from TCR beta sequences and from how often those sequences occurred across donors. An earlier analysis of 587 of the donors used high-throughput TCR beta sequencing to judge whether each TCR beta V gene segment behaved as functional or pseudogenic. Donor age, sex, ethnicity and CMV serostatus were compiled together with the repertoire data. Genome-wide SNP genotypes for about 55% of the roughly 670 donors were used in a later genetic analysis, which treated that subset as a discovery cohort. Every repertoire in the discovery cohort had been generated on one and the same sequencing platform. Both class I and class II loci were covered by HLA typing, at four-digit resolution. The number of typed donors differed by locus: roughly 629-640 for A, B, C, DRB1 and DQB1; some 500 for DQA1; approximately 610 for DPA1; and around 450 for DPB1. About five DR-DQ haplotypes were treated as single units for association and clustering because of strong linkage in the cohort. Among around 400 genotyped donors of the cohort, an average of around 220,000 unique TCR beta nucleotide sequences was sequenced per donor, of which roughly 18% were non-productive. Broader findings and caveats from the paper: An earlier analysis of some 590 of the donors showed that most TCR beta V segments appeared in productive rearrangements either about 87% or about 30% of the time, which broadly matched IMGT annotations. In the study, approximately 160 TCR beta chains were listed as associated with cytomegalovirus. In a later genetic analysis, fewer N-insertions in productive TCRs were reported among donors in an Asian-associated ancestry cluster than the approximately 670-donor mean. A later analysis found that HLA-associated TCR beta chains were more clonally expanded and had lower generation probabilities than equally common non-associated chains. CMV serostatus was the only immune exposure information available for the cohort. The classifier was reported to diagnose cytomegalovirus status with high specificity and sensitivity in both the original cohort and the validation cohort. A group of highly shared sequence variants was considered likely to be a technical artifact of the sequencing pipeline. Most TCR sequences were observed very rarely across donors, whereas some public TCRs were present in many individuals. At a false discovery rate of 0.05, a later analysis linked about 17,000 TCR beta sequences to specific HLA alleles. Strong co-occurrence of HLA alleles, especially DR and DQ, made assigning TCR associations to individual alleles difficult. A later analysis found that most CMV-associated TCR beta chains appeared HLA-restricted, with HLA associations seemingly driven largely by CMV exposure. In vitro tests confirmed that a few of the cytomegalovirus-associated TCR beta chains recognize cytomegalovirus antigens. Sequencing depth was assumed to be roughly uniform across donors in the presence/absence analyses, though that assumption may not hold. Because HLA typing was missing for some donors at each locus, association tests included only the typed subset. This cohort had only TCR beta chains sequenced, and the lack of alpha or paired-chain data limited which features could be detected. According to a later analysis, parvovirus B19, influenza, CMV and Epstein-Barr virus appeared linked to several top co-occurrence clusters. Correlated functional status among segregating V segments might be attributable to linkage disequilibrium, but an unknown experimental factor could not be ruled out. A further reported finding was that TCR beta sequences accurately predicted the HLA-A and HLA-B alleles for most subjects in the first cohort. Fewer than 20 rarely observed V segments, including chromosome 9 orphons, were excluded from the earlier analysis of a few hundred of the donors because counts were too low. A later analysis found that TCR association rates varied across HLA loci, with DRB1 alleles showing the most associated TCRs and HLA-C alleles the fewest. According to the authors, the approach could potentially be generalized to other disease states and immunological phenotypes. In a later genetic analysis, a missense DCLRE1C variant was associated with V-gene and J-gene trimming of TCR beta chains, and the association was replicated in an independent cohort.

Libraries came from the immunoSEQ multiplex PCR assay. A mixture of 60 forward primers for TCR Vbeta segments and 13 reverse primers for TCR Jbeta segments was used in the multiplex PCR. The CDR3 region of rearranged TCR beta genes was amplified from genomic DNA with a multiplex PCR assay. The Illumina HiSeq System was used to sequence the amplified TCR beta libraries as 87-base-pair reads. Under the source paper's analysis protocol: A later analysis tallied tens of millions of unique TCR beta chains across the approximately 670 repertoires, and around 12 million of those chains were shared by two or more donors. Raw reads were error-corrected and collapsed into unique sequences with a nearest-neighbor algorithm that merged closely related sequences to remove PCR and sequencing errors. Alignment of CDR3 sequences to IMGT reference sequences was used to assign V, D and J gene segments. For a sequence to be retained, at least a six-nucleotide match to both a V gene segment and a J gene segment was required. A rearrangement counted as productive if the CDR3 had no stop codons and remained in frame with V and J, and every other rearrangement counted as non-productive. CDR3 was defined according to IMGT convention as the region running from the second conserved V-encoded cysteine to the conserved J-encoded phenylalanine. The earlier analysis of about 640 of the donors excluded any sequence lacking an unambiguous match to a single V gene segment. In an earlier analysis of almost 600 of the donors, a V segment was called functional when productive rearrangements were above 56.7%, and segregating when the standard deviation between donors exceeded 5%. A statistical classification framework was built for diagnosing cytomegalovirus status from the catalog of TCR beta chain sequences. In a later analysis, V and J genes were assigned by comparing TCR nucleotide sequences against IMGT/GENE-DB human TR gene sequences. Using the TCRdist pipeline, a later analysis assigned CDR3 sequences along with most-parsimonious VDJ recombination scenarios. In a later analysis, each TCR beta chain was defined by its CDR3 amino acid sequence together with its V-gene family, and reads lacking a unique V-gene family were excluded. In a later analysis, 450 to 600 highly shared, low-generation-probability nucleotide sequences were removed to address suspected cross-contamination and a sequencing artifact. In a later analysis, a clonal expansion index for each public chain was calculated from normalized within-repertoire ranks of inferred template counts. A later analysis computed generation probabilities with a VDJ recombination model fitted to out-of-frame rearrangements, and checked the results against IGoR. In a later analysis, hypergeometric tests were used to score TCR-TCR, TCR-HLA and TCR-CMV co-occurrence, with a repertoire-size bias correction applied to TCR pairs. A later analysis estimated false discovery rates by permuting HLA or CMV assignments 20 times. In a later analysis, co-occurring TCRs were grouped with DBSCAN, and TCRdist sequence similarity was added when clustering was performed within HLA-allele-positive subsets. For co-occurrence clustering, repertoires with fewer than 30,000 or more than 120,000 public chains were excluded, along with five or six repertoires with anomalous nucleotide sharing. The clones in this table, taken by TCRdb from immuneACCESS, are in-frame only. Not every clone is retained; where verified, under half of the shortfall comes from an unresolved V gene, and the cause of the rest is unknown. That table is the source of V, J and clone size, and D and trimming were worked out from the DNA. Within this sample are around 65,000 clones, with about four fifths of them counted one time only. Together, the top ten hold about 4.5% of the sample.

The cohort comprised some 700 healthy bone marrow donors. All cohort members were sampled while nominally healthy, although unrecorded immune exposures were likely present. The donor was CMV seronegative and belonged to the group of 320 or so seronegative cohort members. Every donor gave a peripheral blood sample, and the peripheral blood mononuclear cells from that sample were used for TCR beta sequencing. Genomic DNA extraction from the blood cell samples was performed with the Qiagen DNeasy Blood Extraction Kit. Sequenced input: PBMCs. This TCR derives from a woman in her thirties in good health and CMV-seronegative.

For the CDR3, the sequence is CAMAEAGRRTYGYTF. The DNA is TGTGCCATGGCCGAAGCAGGGAGGCGTACCTATGGCTACACCTTC. The receptor chain draws on TRBV10-3 and TRBJ1-2; TRBD1 is a possible D gene, resting on 5 matching bases. Trimming takes 9 bases from V and 4 bases from J, and the germline ends sit 21 bases apart. Looking up the germline V gene yields CDR1 ENHRY and CDR2 SYGVKD. Measured from the cysteine to the phenylalanine, the CDR3 is 15 residues long. The read is trimmed to its CDR3 DNA, 45 bases read in frame from base 1.